This entry features one T cell receptor (beta chain) sequence. These data originate in a study of T cells after yellow fever vaccination. Trimming left V 3 bases short and J 6 bases short, with 12 bases between. CDR3 length: 12 amino acids. Germline lookup yields CDR1 DFQATT and CDR2 SNEGSKA (reference sequence). TCR cDNA, made by 5'RACE template switching, carried an added universal primer site and UMIs. TCRdb called the 5' RACE reads again in MiXCR, with one record for every CDR3 protein. The sample includes about 45,000 distinct CDR3 sequences, 6% to 7% seen only once; the top ten take 15%. General study points: CD4 and CD8 compartments shared a small share of clonotypes.

Sequenced material: CD8+ T cells not binding an NS4B(214-222) dextramer, sorted from PBMCs, taken 45 days after the yellow fever booster vaccination. This clonotype was sampled from a young man who received the YFV17D yellow fever vaccine. This chain links TRBV20-1 with TRBJ2-7; D is ambiguous. The CDR3 is CSARSPNPEQYF. The CDR3 DNA reads TGCAGTGCTAGGAGTCCTAACCCCGAGCAGTACTTC.